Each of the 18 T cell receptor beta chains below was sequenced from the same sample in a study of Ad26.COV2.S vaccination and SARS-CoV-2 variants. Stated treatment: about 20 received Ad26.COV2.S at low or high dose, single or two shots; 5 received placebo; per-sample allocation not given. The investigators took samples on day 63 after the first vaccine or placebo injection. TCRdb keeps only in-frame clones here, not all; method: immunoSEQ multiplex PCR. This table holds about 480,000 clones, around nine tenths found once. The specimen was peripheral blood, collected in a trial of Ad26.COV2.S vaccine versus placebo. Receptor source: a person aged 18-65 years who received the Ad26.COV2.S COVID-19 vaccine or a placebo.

The CDR3 sequence: CASSLWSTSGNTGELFF. For the CDR3, the DNA is TGTGCCAGCAGCTTATGGTCGACTAGCGGTAACACCGGGGAGCTGTTTTTT. J is TRBJ2-2 and V is TRBV7-9; 9 bases are a match to TRBD2. Germline V gene lookup returns CDR1 SEHNR and CDR2 FQNEAQ (reference sequence). This CDR3 region has 17 residues. V lost 2 bases and J lost 2; bases outside the gene matches: 6.

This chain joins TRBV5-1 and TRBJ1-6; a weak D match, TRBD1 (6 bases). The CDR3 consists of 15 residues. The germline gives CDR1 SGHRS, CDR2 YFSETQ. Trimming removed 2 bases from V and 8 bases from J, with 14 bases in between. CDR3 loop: CASSFQQGRDSPLHF. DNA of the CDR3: TGCGCCAGCAGCTTCCAACAGGGCAGGGATTCACCCCTCCACTTT.

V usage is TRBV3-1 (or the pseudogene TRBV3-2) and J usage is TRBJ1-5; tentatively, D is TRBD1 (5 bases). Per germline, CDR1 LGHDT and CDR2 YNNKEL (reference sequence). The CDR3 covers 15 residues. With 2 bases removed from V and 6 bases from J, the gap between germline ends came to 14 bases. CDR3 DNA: TGTGCCAGCAGCCAATCAGGAGGGGCACGTCAGCCCCAGCATTTT. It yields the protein CASSQSGGARQPQHF.

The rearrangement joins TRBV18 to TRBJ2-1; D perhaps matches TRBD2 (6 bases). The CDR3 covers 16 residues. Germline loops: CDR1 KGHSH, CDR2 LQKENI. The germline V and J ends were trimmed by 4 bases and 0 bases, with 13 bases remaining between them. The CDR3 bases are TGTGCCAGCTCACAACGAGGAGGGAGCTCCTACAATGAGCAGTTCTTC. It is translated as CASSQRGGSSYNEQFF.

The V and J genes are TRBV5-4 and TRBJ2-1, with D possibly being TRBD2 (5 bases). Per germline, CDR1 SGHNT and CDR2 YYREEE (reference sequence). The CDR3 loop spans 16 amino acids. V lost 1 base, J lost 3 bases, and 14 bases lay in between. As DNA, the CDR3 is TGTGCCAGCAGCTTGCCGGGAACTGGGAGCTACAATGAGCAGTTCTTC. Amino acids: CASSLPGTGSYNEQFF.

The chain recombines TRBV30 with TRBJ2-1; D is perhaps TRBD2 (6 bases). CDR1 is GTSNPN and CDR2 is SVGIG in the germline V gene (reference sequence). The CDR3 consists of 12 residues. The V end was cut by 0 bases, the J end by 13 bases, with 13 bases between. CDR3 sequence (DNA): TGTGCCTGGAGTGTGGTTGGGAGGTATCAGTTCTTC. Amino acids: CAWSVVGRYQFF.

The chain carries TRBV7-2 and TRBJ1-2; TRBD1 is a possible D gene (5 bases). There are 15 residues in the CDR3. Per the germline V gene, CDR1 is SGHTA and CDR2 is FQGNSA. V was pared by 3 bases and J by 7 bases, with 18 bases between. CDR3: CASSFGHLPEGGYTF. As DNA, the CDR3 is TGTGCCAGCAGCTTCGGACACCTCCCGGAGGGTGGCTACACCTTC.

CDR3 protein: CAWSLDLRAEQYF. The CDR3 DNA reads TGTGCCTGGAGTCTGGACTTGAGGGCCGAGCAGTACTTC. The chain employs TRBV30 and TRBJ2-7; possible D gene TRBD2, 5 bases. The germline V gene has CDR1 GTSNPN and CDR2 SVGIG (reference sequence). This CDR3 region has 13 residues. Trimming shortened V by 2 bases and J by 6 bases, and 14 bases separated the two germline ends.

This chain's CDR3 is CATSDFRGNRGTDTQYF. CDR3 bases: TGTGCCACCAGTGATTTTCGAGGGAATAGAGGCACAGATACGCAGTATTTT. The chain carries TRBV24-1 and TRBJ2-3, with D possibly being TRBD2 (5 bases). Germline CDR1 and CDR2: KGHDR and SFDVKD. V was pared by 1 base and J by 1 base, with 14 bases between. The CDR3 runs 17 residues.

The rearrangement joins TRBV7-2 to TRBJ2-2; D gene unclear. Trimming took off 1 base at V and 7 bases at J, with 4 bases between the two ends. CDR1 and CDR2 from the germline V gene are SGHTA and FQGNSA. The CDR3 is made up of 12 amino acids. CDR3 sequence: CASSLEVGELFF. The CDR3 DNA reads TGTGCCAGCAGCTTAGAGGTCGGGGAGCTGTTTTTT. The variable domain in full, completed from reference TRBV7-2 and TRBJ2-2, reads GAGVSQSPSNKVTEKGKDVELRCDPISGHTALYWYRQSLGQGLEFLIYFQGNSAPDKSGLPSDRFSAERTGGSVSTLTIQRTQQEDSAVYLCASSLEVGELFFGEGSRLTVL.

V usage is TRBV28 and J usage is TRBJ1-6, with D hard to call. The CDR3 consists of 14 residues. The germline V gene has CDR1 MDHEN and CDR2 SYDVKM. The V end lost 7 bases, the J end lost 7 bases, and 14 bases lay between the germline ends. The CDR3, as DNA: TGTGCCAGCACAGTAGGCAATGTGAATTCACCCCTCCACTTT. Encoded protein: CASTVGNVNSPLHF. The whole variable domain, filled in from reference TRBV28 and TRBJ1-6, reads DVKVTQSSRYLVKRTGEKVFLECVQDMDHENMFWYRQDPGLGLRLIYFSYDVKMKEKGDIPEGYSVSREKKERFSLILESASTNQTSMYLCASTVGNVNSPLHFGNGTRLTVT.

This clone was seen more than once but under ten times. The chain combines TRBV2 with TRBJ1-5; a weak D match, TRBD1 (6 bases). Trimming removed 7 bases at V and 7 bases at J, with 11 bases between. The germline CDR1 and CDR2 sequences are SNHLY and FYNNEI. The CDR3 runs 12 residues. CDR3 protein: CASKGGRQPQHF. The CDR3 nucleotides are TGTGCCAGCAAAGGGGGAAGACAGCCCCAGCATTTT. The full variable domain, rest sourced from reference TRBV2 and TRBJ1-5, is EPEVTQTPSHQVTQMGQEVILRCVPISNHLYFYWYRQILGQKVEFLVSFYNNEISEKSEIFDDQFSVERPDGSNFTLKIRSTKLEDSAMYFCASKGGRQPQHFGDGTRLSIL.

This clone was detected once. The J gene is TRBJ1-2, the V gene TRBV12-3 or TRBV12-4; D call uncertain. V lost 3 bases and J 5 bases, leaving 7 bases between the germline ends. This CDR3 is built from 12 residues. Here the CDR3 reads CASSFNRYGYTF. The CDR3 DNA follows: TGTGCCAGCAGTTTTAATCGGTATGGCTACACCTTC.

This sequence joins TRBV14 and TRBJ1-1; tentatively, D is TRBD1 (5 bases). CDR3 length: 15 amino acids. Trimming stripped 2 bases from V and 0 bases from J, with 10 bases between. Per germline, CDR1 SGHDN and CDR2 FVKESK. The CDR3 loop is CASSQSKGVNTEAFF. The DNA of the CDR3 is TGTGCCAGCAGCCAATCAAAAGGGGTGAACACTGAAGCTTTCTTT.

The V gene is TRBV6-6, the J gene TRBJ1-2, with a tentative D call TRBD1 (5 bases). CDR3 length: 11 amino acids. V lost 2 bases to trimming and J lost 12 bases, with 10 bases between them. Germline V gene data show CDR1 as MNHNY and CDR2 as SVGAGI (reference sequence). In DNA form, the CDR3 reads TGTGCCAGCAGTTACGGGGCGGGGGACACCTTC. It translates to CASSYGAGDTF.

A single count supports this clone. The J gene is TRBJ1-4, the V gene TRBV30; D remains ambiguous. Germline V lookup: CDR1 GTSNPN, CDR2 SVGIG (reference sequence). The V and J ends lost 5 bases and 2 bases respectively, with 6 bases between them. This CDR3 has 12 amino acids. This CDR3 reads CAWGRTNEKLFF. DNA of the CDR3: TGTGCCTGGGGGCGGACTAATGAAAAACTGTTTTTT.

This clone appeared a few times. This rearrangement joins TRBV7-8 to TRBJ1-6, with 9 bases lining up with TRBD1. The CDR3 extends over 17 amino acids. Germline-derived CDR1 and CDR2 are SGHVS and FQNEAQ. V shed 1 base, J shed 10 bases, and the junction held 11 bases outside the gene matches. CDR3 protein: CASSLGPGTGQRSPLHF. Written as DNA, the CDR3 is TGTGCCAGCAGCTTAGGCCCCGGGACAGGGCAGAGGTCACCCCTCCACTTT. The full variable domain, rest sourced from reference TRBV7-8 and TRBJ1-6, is GAGVSQSPRYKVAKRGQDVALRCDPISGHVSLFWYQQALGQGPEFLTYFQNEAQLDKSGLPSDRFFAERPEGSVSTLKIQRTQQEDSAVYLCASSLGPGTGQRSPLHFGNGTRLTVT.

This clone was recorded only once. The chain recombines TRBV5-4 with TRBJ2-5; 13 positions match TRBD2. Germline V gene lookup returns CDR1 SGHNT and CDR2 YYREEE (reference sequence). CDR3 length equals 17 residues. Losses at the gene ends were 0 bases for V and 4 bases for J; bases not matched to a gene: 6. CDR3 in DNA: TGTGCCAGCAGCTTGGTCGGGACTAGCGGGATGGGAGAGACCCAGTACTTC. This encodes CASSLVGTSGMGETQYF.